The 22 T cell receptor beta chains below all came from one sample that was sequenced in a study of response to subunit inactivated influenza vaccine. From the RT-PCR reads, TCRdb called clonotypes with MiXCR, one entry per CDR3 protein. The sample lists roughly 710,000 distinct CDR3 sequences, 14% occurring once. Here the sequenced sample was PBMCs from blood, taken 14 to 15 days before vaccination. The receptor set was obtained from a man aged 50-59 years who received an inactivated influenza vaccine.

With respect to this clonotype: The junction differs from germline at one of its ends, possibly a read error. The chain employs TRBV6-4 and TRBJ2-2, with 9 bases aligning to TRBD2. This CDR3 is 13 amino acids long. Germline assignment: CDR1 MRHNA and CDR2 SNTAGT. CDR3 region: CASKRGDTGELFF. The CDR3 DNA follows: TGTGCCAGCAAGCGGGGGGACACGGGGGAGCTGTTTTTT.

Only a few counts were recorded for this clonotype. The rearrangement uses TRBV10-3 and TRBJ2-7; D gene uncertain. Germline CDR1 and CDR2: ENHRY and SYGVKD. The CDR3 loop spans 15 amino acids. Between the trimmed V and J ends, which lost 4 bases and 3 bases, there was a span of 16 bases. The CDR3 nucleotides are TGTGCCATCAGTGGCCCGTCCGGAACCGTCTACGAGCAGTACTTC. Its translation is CAISGPSGTVYEQYF.

This clonotype was recorded a few times. The chain uses TRBV2 and TRBJ1-1, with D perhaps matching TRBD1 (6 bases). The CDR3 sequence is 13 residues long. V lost 9 bases and J 2 bases, leaving 13 bases between the germline ends. The germline V gene has CDR1 SNHLY and CDR2 FYNNEI. CDR3 DNA: TGTGCCAGTCACAGGGAAGGCAACACTGAAGCTTTCTTT. It encodes CASHREGNTEAFF.

This clonotype was detected a few times. The chain carries TRBV7-2 and TRBJ2-3; D might be TRBD2 (6 bases). The ends were cut back, 5 bases at V and 0 bases at J, with 15 bases in the middle. Germline V gene data show CDR1 as SGHTA and CDR2 as FQGNSA. This CDR3 has 16 amino acids. CDR3 sequence (DNA): TGTGCCAGCAGCCCTCCGAATAGCGGCAGCACAGATACGCAGTATTTT. It is translated as CASSPPNSGSTDTQYF.

This clonotype was seen at least ten times. The chain joins TRBV12-3 or TRBV12-4 to TRBJ1-2; D perhaps matches TRBD1 (5 bases). This CDR3 contains 13 residues. The ends were cut back, 1 base at V and 6 bases at J, with 9 bases in the middle. The CDR3 region has the DNA TGTGCCAGCAGTTTAGAGAGGGGCCATGGCTACACCTTC. Protein: CASSLERGHGYTF.

This clonotype was recorded a few times. V usage is TRBV12-3 or TRBV12-4 and J usage is TRBJ2-4; D is ambiguous. Trimming removed 3 bases from V and 5 bases from J, with 11 bases in between. The CDR3 consists of 14 residues. CDR3 in amino acids: CASSLRSAQNIQYF. The CDR3 DNA sequence: TGTGCCAGCAGTTTGAGGTCAGCACAAAACATTCAGTACTTC.

This clonotype was recorded a few times. CDR3 in DNA: TGTGCCAGCAGTCCCACCGCGGCGGGCAAAAACATTCAGTACTTC. It is translated as CASSPTAAGKNIQYF. This sequence joins TRBV2 and TRBJ2-4; D is possibly TRBD2 (5 bases). CDR3 size: 15 residues. Germline CDR1 and CDR2: SNHLY and FYNNEI. V was cut by 5 bases and J by 3 bases, with 14 bases left in between.

Only a few counts were recorded for this clonotype. The chain carries TRBV5-5 and TRBJ2-4; D remains unclear. This CDR3 comprises 14 residues. Germline V gene sequence: CDR1 SGHKS, CDR2 YYEKEE (reference sequence). V was shortened by 1 base and J by 5 bases, with 10 bases between the two germline ends. CDR3 amino acids: CASSLSPGENIQYF. The DNA of the CDR3 is TGTGCCAGCAGCTTGTCCCCGGGCGAAAACATTCAGTACTTC.

This chain links TRBV5-1 with TRBJ2-7, with D perhaps matching TRBD1 or TRBD2 (6 bases each). The length of the CDR3 is 13 residues. Germline CDR1 and CDR2: SGHRS and YFSETQ. Between the trimmed V and J ends, which lost 4 bases and 6 bases, there was a span of 14 bases. The CDR3 sequence is CASSQRWGAEQYF. The CDR3 nucleotides read TGCGCCAGCAGCCAACGGTGGGGGGCCGAGCAGTACTTC.

The gene calls are TRBV27 and TRBJ2-1; 12 bases are a match to TRBD1. Germline V gene sequence: CDR1 MNHEY, CDR2 SMNVEV (reference sequence). The CDR3 has 15 amino acids. V gave up 5 bases and J gave up 9 bases; unmatched junction bases: 8. The CDR3 reads CASSPDGTGGSEQFF. CDR3 nucleotides: TGTGCCAGCAGTCCCGACGGGACAGGGGGCAGTGAGCAGTTCTTC.

This clonotype was counted only a few times. This chain links TRBV20-1 with TRBJ2-2; 9 bases are a match to TRBD2. The CDR3 is 15 residues long. CDR1 is DFQATT and CDR2 is SNEGSKA in the germline V gene (reference sequence). Trimming removed 3 bases from V and 4 bases from J; junction bases left unmatched: 6. The CDR3 loop reads CSASRREGVTGELFF. The CDR3 DNA reads as TGCAGTGCTAGTCGGCGGGAGGGCGTCACCGGGGAGCTGTTTTTT.

This clonotype was observed a few times. The V and J genes are TRBV11-2 and TRBJ2-1; 13 bases map to TRBD2. Germline trimming cut 4 bases from V and 0 bases from J; bases unmatched to any gene: 12. Germline CDR1 is SGHAT and CDR2 is FQNNGV. The CDR3 loop spans 20 amino acids. The CDR3 DNA sequence: TGTGCCAGCAGCTCGGGTCGGGGGACTAGCGGGACGAGCTCCTACAATGAGCAGTTCTTC. Translation: CASSSGRGTSGTSSYNEQFF.

The V and J genes are TRBV19 and TRBJ2-5; either TRBD1 or TRBD2 may fit D (5 bases each). Germline-derived CDR1 and CDR2 are LNHDA and SQIVND (reference sequence). V was trimmed by 2 bases and J by 2 bases, leaving 15 bases between them. The CDR3 consists of 16 residues. CDR3 residues: CASSIIAGDEQETQYF. CDR3 sequence (DNA): TGTGCCAGTAGTATAATAGCCGGGGACGAACAAGAGACCCAGTACTTC. The full variable domain, in which reference TRBV19 and TRBJ2-5 provide the parts outside the CDR3, is DGGITQSPKYLFRKEGQNVTLSCEQNLNHDAMYWYRQDPGQGLRLIYYSQIVNDFQKGDIAEGYSVSREKKESFPLTVTSAQKNPTAFYLCASSIIAGDEQETQYFGPGTRLLVL.

In its sample, this clonotype was seen many times. The chain couples TRBV11-2 to TRBJ1-5, with D unclear. The CDR3 sequence is 18 residues long. V lost 5 bases and J 5 bases, leaving 25 bases between the germline ends. Looked up from germline, CDR1 is SGHAT and CDR2 is FQNNGV. The CDR3 sequence is CASSPSGGQTFTYQPQHF. The DNA for the CDR3 is TGTGCCAGCAGCCCAAGCGGAGGCCAGACATTTACCTATCAGCCCCAGCATTTT.

This clonotype was observed a few times. This chain links TRBV29-1 with TRBJ2-1, with D unresolved. V lost 3 bases to trimming and J lost 6 bases, with 3 bases between them. The CDR3 length is 10 residues. CDR1 is SQVTM, CDR2 ANQGSEA, per germline. DNA for the CDR3: TGCAGCGTTGACGGCAATGAGCAGTTCTTC. Residues: CSVDGNEQFF.

This clonotype occurred many times. The rearrangement uses TRBV24-1 and TRBJ2-3; 9 bases agree with TRBD1. This CDR3 contains 17 residues. After removal of 3 bases from V and 2 bases from J, the junction contained 8 bases not matched to a gene. Per germline, CDR1 KGHDR and CDR2 SFDVKD. The CDR3 DNA follows: TGTGCCACCAGTGATCCGCACAGGGGGCAATCCACAGATACGCAGTATTTT. Protein product: CATSDPHRGQSTDTQYF.

As to this clonotype: This clone may be a read error of a much larger clone one base away. The rearrangement joins TRBV10-3 to TRBJ2-3; either TRBD1 or TRBD2 may supply D (5 bases each). V was shortened by 6 bases and J by 0 bases, with 7 bases between the two germline ends. Per germline, CDR1 ENHRY and CDR2 SYGVKD. The CDR3 has 13 residues. The DNA of the CDR3 is TGTGCCATCAGCCGGGACAGCACAGATACGCAGTATTTT. It yields the protein CAISRDSTDTQYF.

This clonotype was picked up a small number of times. This chain joins TRBV4-3 and TRBJ2-2, with D possibly matching TRBD2 (6 bases). The V gene's germline CDR1 is LGHNA and CDR2 YSLEER. V was shortened by 3 bases and J by 6 bases, with 11 bases between the two germline ends. The CDR3 runs to 14 residues. The CDR3, as DNA: TGCGCCAGCAGCCACGGAGGGGTGGCCGGGGAGCTGTTTTTT. Its translation: CASSHGGVAGELFF.

V gene TRBV12-3 or TRBV12-4 combines with J gene TRBJ2-1; 10 bases agree with TRBD2. Trimming at V came to 3 bases and at J to 5 bases, leaving 4 bases not matched to a gene. This CDR3 has 15 residues. CDR3 amino acids: CASSFSGGRNNEQFF. CDR3 coding DNA: TGTGCCAGCAGTTTTAGCGGGGGGCGAAACAATGAGCAGTTCTTC.

This clonotype was detected only a few times. The chain employs TRBV7-2 and TRBJ1-2, with D possibly being TRBD1 (6 bases). V gave up 7 bases and J gave up 2 bases, with 11 bases separating them. The CDR3 has 13 amino acids. Germline loops: CDR1 SGHTA, CDR2 FQGNSA. CDR3 coding DNA: TGTGCCAGCACCCCGGGACACAACTATGGCTACACCTTC. It specifies CASTPGHNYGYTF.

A few counts support this clonotype. V is TRBV5-1 and J is TRBJ2-1; 10 nucleotides agree with TRBD2. This CDR3 is built from 18 residues. V dropped 7 bases and J dropped 2; count of bases not matched to a gene: 15. In germline, CDR1 is SGHRS, CDR2 YFSETQ. CDR3 residues: CASESGRAGFGPYNEQFF. CDR3 in DNA: TGCGCCAGCGAGAGCGGGAGGGCCGGGTTCGGGCCCTACAATGAGCAGTTCTTC.

J is TRBJ2-1 and V is TRBV29-1, with unresolved D. Germline CDR1 reads SQVTM; CDR2 reads ANQGSEA. Trimming stripped 5 bases from V and 0 bases from J, with 11 bases between. This CDR3 has 14 amino acids. CDR3 sequence: CSVSGGSSYNEQFF. CDR3 DNA sequence: TGCAGCGTTTCGGGCGGCAGCTCCTACAATGAGCAGTTCTTC.